This T cell receptor beta chain stems from a study of identical twins. This clonotype was detected only a few times. TCRdb passed the 5' RACE reads through MiXCR, listing each CDR3 protein once. The table lists hundreds of thousands of distinct CDR3 sequences, 5.5% to 7.5% of them singletons. The CDR3 totals 14 residues. Germline V CDR1 and CDR2: SGHKS, YYEKEE (reference sequence). Trimming removed 4 bases from V and 3 bases from J, with 13 bases in between. The sequencing sample was made of naive T cells sorted from blood. J is TRBJ2-5 and V is TRBV5-5; the D gene is possibly TRBD1 (6 bases). The TCR sequence derives from a man in his late teens or twenties in good health. The CDR3 loop is CASSPSWTEETQYF. Written as DNA, the CDR3 is TGTGCCAGCAGCCCTAGCTGGACAGAAGAGACCCAGTACTTC.